A single sample gave rise to the 25 T cell receptor beta chains below, sequenced in a study of human T cells and chemical hapten exposure. The time point is: patch test 1, 2 weeks after DPC sensitization. Treatment specified: therapeutic diphenylcyclopropenone sensitization with weekly scalp DPC. TCRdb recomputed calls from the RACE reads with MiXCR, one row per CDR3 protein. This table holds more than 90,000 distinct CDR3 sequences, roughly 10% found once. Sequencing was performed on whole blood, taken in connection with sensitization to the hapten diphenylcyclopropenone (DPC). These receptors came from a man between 40 and 49 years old with alopecia areata. Some clones in this sample may be carry-over from other donors' samples.

Here the CDR3 reads CASSYPKGLTDTQYF. The DNA for the CDR3 is TGTGCCAGCAGTTACCCAAAAGGTCTCACAGATACGCAGTATTTT. The chain is built from TRBV28 and TRBJ2-3; D is unclear. The germline V gene encodes CDR1 MDHEN and CDR2 SYDVKM. The CDR3 is 15 amino acids. V lost 4 bases to trimming and J lost 2 bases, with 13 bases between them.

This clonotype was detected a few times. The chain combines TRBV23-1 with TRBJ2-1, with 11 bases that match TRBD2. TRBV23-1 is marked as an open reading frame, function uncertain. The junction had 8 bases not matched to a gene; V was cut back by 3 bases and J by 7 bases. The CDR3 covers 16 residues. CDR3 protein: CASSQGLAATLNEQFF. CDR3 coding DNA: TGCGCCAGCAGTCAGGGACTAGCGGCGACGCTAAATGAGCAGTTCTTC.

This clonotype has just a few counts. The chain employs TRBV6-5 and TRBJ2-5; 7 nucleotides agree with TRBD1. With 5 bases clipped from V and 5 bases from J, the junction kept 5 bases outside the gene matches. CDR3 length: 13 residues. CDR1 and CDR2 from the germline V gene are MNHEY and SVGAGI. The CDR3 reads CASSTGARETQYF. CDR3 nucleotides: TGTGCCAGCAGTACAGGGGCTCGGGAGACCCAGTACTTC.

There are a few counts of this clonotype. V usage is TRBV29-1 and J usage is TRBJ1-5; no definite D call. V was shortened by 8 bases and J by 5 bases, with 16 bases between the two germline ends. Germline CDR1 SQVTM, CDR2 ANQGSEA. This CDR3 region has 13 residues. The CDR3 reads CSYLGLEDQPQHF. In DNA, the CDR3 is TGCAGCTATTTAGGGCTTGAGGATCAGCCCCAGCATTTT. The entire variable domain, with the rest obtained from reference TRBV29-1 and TRBJ1-5, is as follows: SAVISQKPSRDICQRGTSLTIQCQVDSQVTMMFWYRQQPGQSLTLIATANQGSEATYESGFVIDKFPISRPNLTFSTLTVSNMSPEDSSIYLCSYLGLEDQPQHFGDGTRLSIL.

This clonotype has at least ten counts. The junction departs from the called germline gene at one end, perhaps through a read error. The V call is TRBV29-1, the J call TRBJ2-2; D is unclear. The length of the CDR3 is 13 residues. From germline, CDR1 is SQVTM and CDR2 ANQGSEA. This CDR3 is CSAEVGNTGELFF. The CDR3 DNA reads TGCAGCGCTGAAGTAGGAAACACCGGGGAGCTGTTTTTT.

This clonotype was picked up a small number of times. This rearrangement joins TRBV12-3 or TRBV12-4 to TRBJ2-5, with D maybe TRBD1 (6 bases). The CDR3 covers 15 residues. V was pared by 7 bases and J by 7 bases, with 22 bases between. CDR3 bases: TGTGCCAGCATTTCCGATAGAGGACAAGGGGGGACCCAGTACTTC. Encoded protein: CASISDRGQGGTQYF.

This clonotype was seen repeatedly, ten times or more. This chain uses TRBV6-1 with TRBJ1-2; no clear D gene. V shed 7 bases and J shed 3 bases, with 21 bases lying between them. This CDR3 has 16 amino acids. Germline CDR1 reads MNHNS; CDR2 reads SASEGT. For the CDR3, the DNA is TGTGCCAGCACTCTTATCGCCCCCCGGGGTGACTATGGCTACACCTTC. It yields the protein CASTLIAPRGDYGYTF.

This clonotype appeared many times. The V call is TRBV5-1, the J call TRBJ1-5; D may be TRBD1 (5 bases). This CDR3 has 17 residues. V was pared by 5 bases and J by 7 bases, with 25 bases between. CDR1 SGHRS and CDR2 YFSETQ come from the germline V gene. This chain's CDR3 is CASRVGASEIGGQPQHF. CDR3 nucleotides: TGCGCCAGCAGGGTTGGGGCGTCCGAGATCGGAGGCCAGCCCCAGCATTTT.

In its sample, this clonotype was seen a few times. V and J are TRBV6-1 and TRBJ2-4; 7 positions match TRBD2. There are 14 residues in the CDR3. CDR1 MNHNS and CDR2 SASEGT come from the germline V gene. Losses at the gene ends were 6 bases for V and 5 bases for J; bases not matched to a gene: 7. CDR3 residues: CASRVRESQNIQYF. CDR3 DNA sequence: TGTGCCAGCAGGGTGCGGGAGTCCCAAAACATTCAGTACTTC.

This clonotype was seen more than once but under ten times. This sequence joins TRBV5-6 and TRBJ2-7, with 7 bases identical to TRBD2. Germline V gene sequence: CDR1 SGHDT, CDR2 YYEEEE. V dropped 5 bases and J dropped 0; count of bases not matched to a gene: 11. The CDR3 spans 16 residues. The CDR3 DNA sequence: TGTGCCAGCAGTTCACCAGGGAGGGTCGACTCCTACGAGCAGTACGTC. Amino acid sequence: CASSSPGRVDSYEQYV.

The J gene is TRBJ1-3, the V gene TRBV12-3 or TRBV12-4; 8 bases fit TRBD1. This CDR3 comprises 15 residues. The trim removed 5 bases at V and 4 bases at J, leaving 7 bases unmatched. The CDR3 loop is CASSPSGGQGNTIYF. The DNA of the CDR3 is TGTGCCAGCAGTCCTTCAGGGGGCCAGGGAAACACCATATATTTT.

This clonotype was detected only a few times. V gene TRBV3-1 combines with J gene TRBJ1-1; no clear D gene. In germline, CDR1 is LGHDT, CDR2 YNNKEL (reference sequence). The CDR3 extends over 16 amino acids. V was cut by 0 bases and J by 0 bases, with 11 bases left in between. CDR3 nucleotides: TGTGCCAGCAGCCAAGATTTCGATCTTATGAACACTGAAGCTTTCTTT. It specifies CASSQDFDLMNTEAFF.

The sample holds many counts of this clonotype. The chain couples TRBV12-3 or TRBV12-4 to TRBJ1-2, with a possible D match to TRBD1 (6 bases). V shed 3 bases and J shed 8 bases, with 16 bases lying between them. The CDR3 sequence is 14 residues long. CDR3 nucleotide sequence: TGTGCCAGCAGTTTCCAAGTCTCGACAGGCGGCTACACCTTC. Translated: CASSFQVSTGGYTF.

This clonotype was picked up many times. This rearrangement joins TRBV14 to TRBJ1-3, with D uncertain. The CDR3 length is 14 residues. Trimming took off 4 bases at V and 8 bases at J, with 15 bases between the two ends. Germline V CDR1 and CDR2: SGHDN, FVKESK. The CDR3 DNA reads TGTGCCAGCAGCCTCTCCGACCGGTTTGACACCATATATTTT. It translates to CASSLSDRFDTIYF.

Only a few counts were recorded for this clonotype. V and J are TRBV14 and TRBJ2-3, with no clear D. Germline V gene lookup returns CDR1 SGHDN and CDR2 FVKESK. Trimming took off 4 bases at V and 6 bases at J, with 11 bases between the two ends. There are 13 residues in the CDR3. The CDR3 loop is CASSRLLWDTQYF. DNA of the CDR3: TGTGCCAGCAGCCGCCTTCTATGGGATACGCAGTATTTT.

The chain joins TRBV21-1 to TRBJ2-5; TRBD1 reflects the table's D call only, with no check against the DNA. TRBV21-1 is tagged as a pseudogene. The CDR3 consists of 14 residues. The CDR3 protein is CASSNGQGEETQYF. CDR3 nucleotides: TGTGCCAGCAGCAACGGGCAGGGGGAAGAGACCCAGTACTTC.

This clonotype has a handful of counts. This chain connects TRBV28 to TRBJ2-3; no definite D call. This CDR3 has 18 residues. Trimming took 4 bases from V and 5 from J, leaving 25 bases between them. Per the germline V gene, CDR1 is MDHEN and CDR2 is SYDVKM. The CDR3 spells CASSSPRMLGFPGDTQYF. The DNA of the CDR3 is TGTGCCAGCAGTTCACCTCGGATGCTAGGTTTCCCCGGAGATACGCAGTATTTT.

This clonotype was detected only a few times. The J gene is TRBJ2-7, the V gene TRBV27; possibly TRBD1 or TRBD2 for D (6 bases each). V shed 3 bases and J shed 5 bases, with 8 bases lying between them. Germline CDR1 and CDR2: MNHEY and SMNVEV (reference sequence). This CDR3 has 12 residues. This CDR3 is CASSFGGNEQYF. The CDR3 bases are TGTGCCAGCAGTTTCGGGGGCAACGAGCAGTACTTC.

This clonotype was seen many times. V and J are TRBV9 and TRBJ2-2; D is uncertain. This CDR3 has 14 amino acids. CDR1 is SGDLS, CDR2 YYNGEE, per germline. The V gene lost 1 base and the J gene lost 6 bases, with 10 bases spanning the gap. CDR3: CASSVTGISGELFF. CDR3 nucleotides: TGTGCCAGCAGCGTAACTGGGATTTCCGGGGAGCTGTTTTTT.

The rearrangement uses TRBV7-8 and TRBJ2-7; 8 nucleotides match TRBD2. The CDR3 runs to 15 residues. The junction had 8 bases not matched to a gene; V was cut back by 5 bases and J by 2 bases. The germline V gene has CDR1 SGHVS and CDR2 FQNEAQ. CDR3 sequence (DNA): TGTGCCAGCAGCCCGAGCCCACTAGCGGCCTACGAGCAGTACGTC. It translates to CASSPSPLAAYEQYV.

This clonotype was found many times. The CDR3 sequence: CASSFDRDTEAFF. CDR3 DNA sequence: TGTGCCAGCAGCTTCGACCGAGACACTGAAGCTTTCTTT. The J gene is TRBJ1-1, the V gene TRBV11-2, with D unresolved. V was cut by 3 bases and J by 3 bases, with 8 bases left in between. Germline V gene lookup returns CDR1 SGHAT and CDR2 FQNNGV. CDR3 length equals 13 residues.

This clonotype was seen only a few times. This chain joins TRBV20-1 and TRBJ2-3; 7 bases match TRBD1. V gave up 7 bases and J gave up 6 bases; unmatched junction bases: 13. The CDR3 runs 14 residues. Germline CDR1 reads DFQATT; CDR2 reads SNEGSKA (reference sequence). CDR3 sequence (DNA): TGCAGTGGCGGCGAGACAGGGAGTTGGGATACGCAGTATTTT. This gives the protein CSGGETGSWDTQYF.

This clonotype was seen a handful of times. This chain joins TRBV28 and TRBJ2-7; D call uncertain. The CDR3 runs to 14 residues. With 2 bases removed from V and 3 bases from J, the gap between germline ends came to 11 bases. Germline values: CDR1 MDHEN, CDR2 SYDVKM. This chain's CDR3 is CASSLRASYYEQYF. DNA of the CDR3: TGTGCCAGCAGTTTACGGGCTAGTTACTACGAGCAGTACTTC.

This clonotype has only a few counts. The V call is TRBV28, the J call TRBJ2-1; 11 bases line up with TRBD2. The CDR3 sequence is 16 residues long. J gave up 6 bases and V 5 bases, and 9 bases lay outside the gene matches. Germline CDR1 MDHEN, CDR2 SYDVKM. The CDR3 is CASSVTLAGGPNEQFF. CDR3 in DNA: TGTGCCAGCAGTGTTACATTAGCGGGAGGGCCCAATGAGCAGTTCTTC.

This clonotype occurred a few times. This chain connects TRBV6-2 or TRBV6-3 to TRBJ2-1; D is perhaps TRBD2 (7 bases). CDR1 and CDR2 from the germline V gene are MNHEY and SVGEGT. The length of the CDR3 is 19 residues. The V end was cut by 6 bases, the J end by 7 bases, with 31 bases between. In DNA form, the CDR3 reads TGTGCCAGCAGCCACAGCTTCGAGAGGGGGAGGGCCCTGTTGAATGAGCAGTTCTTC. Protein: CASSHSFERGRALLNEQFF.